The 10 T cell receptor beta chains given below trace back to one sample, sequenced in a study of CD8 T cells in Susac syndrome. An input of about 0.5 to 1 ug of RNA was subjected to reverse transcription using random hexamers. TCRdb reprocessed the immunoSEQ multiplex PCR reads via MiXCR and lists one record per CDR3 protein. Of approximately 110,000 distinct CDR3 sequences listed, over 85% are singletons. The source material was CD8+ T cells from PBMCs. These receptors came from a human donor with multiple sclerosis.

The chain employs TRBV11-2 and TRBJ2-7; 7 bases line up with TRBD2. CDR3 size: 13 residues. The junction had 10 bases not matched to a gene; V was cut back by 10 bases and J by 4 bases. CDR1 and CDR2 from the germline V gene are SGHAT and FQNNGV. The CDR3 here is CATGGLSGYEQYF. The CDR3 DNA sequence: TGTGCCACCGGGGGACTATCGGGATACGAGCAGTACTTC.

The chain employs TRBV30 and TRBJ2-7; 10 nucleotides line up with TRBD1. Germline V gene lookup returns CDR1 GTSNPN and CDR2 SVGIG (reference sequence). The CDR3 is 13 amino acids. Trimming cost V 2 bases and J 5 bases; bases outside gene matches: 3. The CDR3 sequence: CAWSKGQGDEQYV. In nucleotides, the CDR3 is TGTGCCTGGAGTAAAGGACAGGGGGACGAGCAGTACGTC.

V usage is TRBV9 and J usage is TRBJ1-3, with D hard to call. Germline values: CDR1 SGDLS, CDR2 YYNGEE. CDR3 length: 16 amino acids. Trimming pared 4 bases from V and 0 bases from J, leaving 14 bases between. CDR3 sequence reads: CASSYGESLSGNTIYF. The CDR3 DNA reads TGTGCCAGCAGCTATGGGGAGTCCCTCTCTGGAAACACCATATATTTT.

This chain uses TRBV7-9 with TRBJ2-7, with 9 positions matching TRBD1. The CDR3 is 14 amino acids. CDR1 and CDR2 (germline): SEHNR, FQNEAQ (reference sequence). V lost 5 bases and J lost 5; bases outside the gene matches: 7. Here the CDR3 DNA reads TGTGCCAGCAGCACGACAGGGGGATACGACGAGCAGTACTTC. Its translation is CASSTTGGYDEQYF.

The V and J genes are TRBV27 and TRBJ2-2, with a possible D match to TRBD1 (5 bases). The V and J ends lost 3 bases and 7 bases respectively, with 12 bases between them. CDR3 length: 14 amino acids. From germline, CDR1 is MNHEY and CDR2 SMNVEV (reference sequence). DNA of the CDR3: TGTGCCAGCAGTTTGTATGGGGCCGGCGGGGAGCTGTTTTTT. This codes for CASSLYGAGGELFF.

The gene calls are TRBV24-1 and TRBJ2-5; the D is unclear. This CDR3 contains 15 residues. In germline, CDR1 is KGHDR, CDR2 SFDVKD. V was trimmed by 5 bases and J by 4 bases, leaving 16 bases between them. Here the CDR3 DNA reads TGTGCCACCAGTGCTTCGTCCTACTTAGGAGAGACCCAGTACTTC. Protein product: CATSASSYLGETQYF.

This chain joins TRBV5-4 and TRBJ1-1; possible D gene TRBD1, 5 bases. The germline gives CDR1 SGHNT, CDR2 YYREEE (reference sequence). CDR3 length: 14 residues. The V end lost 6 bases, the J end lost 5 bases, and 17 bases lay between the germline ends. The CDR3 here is CASTRRGVGTEAFF. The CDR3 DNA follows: TGTGCCAGCACCCGTCGGGGGGTTGGTACTGAAGCTTTCTTT.

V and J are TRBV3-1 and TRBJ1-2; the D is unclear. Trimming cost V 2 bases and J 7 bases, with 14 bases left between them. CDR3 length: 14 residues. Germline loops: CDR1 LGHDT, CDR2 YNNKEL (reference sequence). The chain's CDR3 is CASSQLTHDRGYTF. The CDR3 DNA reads TGTGCCAGCAGCCAACTTACGCACGATCGTGGCTACACCTTC.

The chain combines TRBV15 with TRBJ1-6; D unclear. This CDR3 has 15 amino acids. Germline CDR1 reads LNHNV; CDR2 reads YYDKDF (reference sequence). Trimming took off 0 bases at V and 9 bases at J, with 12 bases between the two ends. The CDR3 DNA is TGTGCCACCAGCAGAGATCGGACTCCGGGTTCACCCCTCCACTTT. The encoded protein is CATSRDRTPGSPLHF.

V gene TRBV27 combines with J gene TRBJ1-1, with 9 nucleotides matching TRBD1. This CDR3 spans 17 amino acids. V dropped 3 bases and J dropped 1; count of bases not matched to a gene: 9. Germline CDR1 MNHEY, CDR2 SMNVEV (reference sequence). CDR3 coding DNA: TGTGCCAGCAGTTTGTTGGGGGACAGGGACGGGAACACTGAAGCTTTCTTT. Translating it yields CASSLLGDRDGNTEAFF.